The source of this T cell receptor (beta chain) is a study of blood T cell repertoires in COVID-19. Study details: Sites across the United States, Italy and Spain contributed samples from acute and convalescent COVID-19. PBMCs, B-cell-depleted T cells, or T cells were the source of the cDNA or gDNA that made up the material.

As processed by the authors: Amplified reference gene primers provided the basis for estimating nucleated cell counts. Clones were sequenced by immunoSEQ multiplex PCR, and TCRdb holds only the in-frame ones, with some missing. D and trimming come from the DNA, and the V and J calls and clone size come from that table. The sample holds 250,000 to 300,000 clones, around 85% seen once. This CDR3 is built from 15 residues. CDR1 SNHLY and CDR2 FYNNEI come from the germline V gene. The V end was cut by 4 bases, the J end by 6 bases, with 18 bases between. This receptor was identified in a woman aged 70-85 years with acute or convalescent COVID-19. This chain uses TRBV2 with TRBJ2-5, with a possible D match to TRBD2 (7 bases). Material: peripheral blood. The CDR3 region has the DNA TGTGCCAGCAGTGGGGGGGCTAGCGGTACCAAGACCCAGTACTTC. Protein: CASSGGASGTKTQYF.